What follows describes a single T cell receptor beta chain. Antigen unknown. This specimen comes from a study of T cell responses to AZD1222 COVID-19 vaccine. Findings and caveats of the study: Donors, mostly white British, included more females; clonal diversity was possibly underestimated. After the peak T cell response, and only then, were repertoires sampled. Spike-wide vaccine-associated CD4 TCRs dominated at 160-218 and 743-854.

TCRdb's table, derived via immunoSEQ multiplex PCR, lists solely in-frame clones and lacks some. The table has roughly 120,000 clones, about 90% seen once. V dropped 4 bases and J dropped 0 bases, with 10 bases sitting between them. CDR1 and CDR2 (germline): LGHNA, YNFKEQ. This CDR3 has 14 amino acids. Second doses were pooled across both intervals (about 4 or about 12 weeks). The source was peripheral blood, collected 28 days after the second AZD1222 dose. The chain is built from TRBV4-2 and TRBJ2-7; D perhaps matches TRBD2 (6 bases). The origin of this receptor is an adult who received the AZD1222 COVID-19 vaccine. The CDR3 region has the DNA TGTGCCAGCAGCCTTAGCGGTTACTCCTACGAGCAGTACTTC. It yields the protein CASSLSGYSYEQYF.